This entry concerns a single TCR beta chain. The antigen is not known. The CDR3 runs to 12 residues. CDR1 WNHNN and CDR2 SYGVQD come from the germline V gene (reference sequence). Trimming removed 5 bases at V and 6 bases at J, with 8 bases between. This sample is drawn from a study of cytomegalovirus exposure and HLA in healthy donors. 13 Jbeta primers and 60 Vbeta primers were used for the PCR. Assay used: immunoSEQ multiplex PCR; TCRdb lists only in-frame clones, some missing. Its table lists about 200,000 clones. Overall study findings and caveats: In an earlier analysis, in under 700 donors, most V segments appeared productive either ~87% or ~30% of the time. CMV antigen specificity was confirmed in vitro for three CMV-associated chains. The study put under 200 TCR beta chains on its list as cytomegalovirus-associated. Using the classifier, cytomegalovirus status was reportedly diagnosed with high specificity and sensitivity.

The chain recombines TRBV10-1 with TRBJ2-1; no definite D call. The sample was PBMCs. The origin of this receptor is a boy aged 5-17 years in good health and CMV-seronegative. The CDR3 coding sequence is TGCGCCAGCAGTAACACCCTCAATGAGCAGTTCTTC. This codes for CASSNTLNEQFF.